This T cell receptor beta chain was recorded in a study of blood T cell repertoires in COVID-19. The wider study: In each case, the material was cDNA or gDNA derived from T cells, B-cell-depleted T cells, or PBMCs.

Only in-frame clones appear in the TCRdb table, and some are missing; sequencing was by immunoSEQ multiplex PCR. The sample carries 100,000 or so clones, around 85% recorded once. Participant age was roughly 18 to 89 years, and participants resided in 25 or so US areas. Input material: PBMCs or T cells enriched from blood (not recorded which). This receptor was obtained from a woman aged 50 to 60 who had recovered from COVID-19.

The CDR3 region is CASRSHRDGYGYTF. The CDR3 nucleotides read TGTGCCAGCAGATCCCACAGGGATGGCTATGGCTACACCTTC. The V gene is TRBV27, the J gene TRBJ1-2, with TRBD1 as a possible D gene (6 bases). The CDR3 sequence is 14 residues long. The ends were cut back, 6 bases at V and 4 bases at J, with 15 bases in the middle. Germline CDR1 is MNHEY and CDR2 is SMNVEV (reference sequence).